Reported below is one TCR beta chain. The germline gives CDR1 LNHNV, CDR2 YYDKDF (reference sequence). The CDR3 loop spans 12 amino acids. V lost 3 bases, J lost 11 bases, and 6 bases stayed unmatched. The sample comes from a study of T cell changes during pregnancy in multiple sclerosis. Profiled with immunoSEQ multiplex PCR; TCRdb holds only in-frame clones, not every one. The table lists about 44,000 clones, roughly 94% of them singletons. The chain couples TRBV15 to TRBJ1-1; 7 bases line up with TRBD1. The material was CD4+ T cells from peripheral blood mononuclear cells, obtained in the first trimester of pregnancy. The TCR sequence derives from a female donor with multiple sclerosis, enrolled in a pregnancy study. The CDR3 spells CATSRTGIVAFF. The DNA for the CDR3 is TGTGCCACCAGCAGGACAGGGATCGTGGCTTTCTTT. Full variable domain (outside the CDR3, taken from reference TRBV15 and TRBJ1-1): DAMVIQNPRYQVTQFGKPVTLSCSQTLNHNVMYWYQQKSSQAPKLLFHYYDKDFNNEADTPDNFQSRRPNTSFCFLDIRSPGLGDTAMYLCATSRTGIVAFFGQGTRLTVV.